Each of the 2 T cell receptor beta chains below was sequenced from the same sample in a study of T cell repertoires in cytomegalovirus infection. TCRdb called the reads again in MiXCR, with one record for every CDR3 protein. The profile covers more than 650,000 distinct CDR3 sequences, with roughly 36% appearing a single time and 2.8% taken by the ten largest. The sequencing input was PBMCs. Source of these receptors: a human donor in good health (CMV status not recorded). Some clones in this sample may be carry-over from other donors' samples.

The chain employs TRBV20-1 and TRBJ2-2; D gene uncertain. CDR1 is DFQATT and CDR2 is SNEGSKA in the germline V gene (reference sequence). V gave up 3 bases and J gave up 1 base, with 9 bases separating them. The CDR3 is 14 amino acids. The CDR3 spells CSASHAGNTGELFF. The DNA for the CDR3 is TGCAGTGCTAGCCACGCTGGGAACACCGGGGAGCTGTTTTTT.

This chain links TRBV20-1 with TRBJ1-4; maybe TRBD1 (6 bases). The germline V and J ends were trimmed by 3 bases and 7 bases, with 9 bases remaining between them. The germline CDR1 and CDR2 sequences are DFQATT and SNEGSKA (reference sequence). CDR3 length: 12 amino acids. This chain's CDR3 is CSASGGGEKLFF. For the CDR3, the DNA is TGCAGTGCTAGCGGAGGGGGTGAAAAACTGTTTTTT.